These T cell receptor beta chains were read from a single sample in a study of human T cells and chemical hapten exposure. MiXCR, applied by TCRdb to the RACE reads, yields one record per CDR3 protein. Among 80,000 to 95,000 distinct CDR3 sequences listed, about 10% were seen once. The starting material was whole blood, obtained in connection with sensitization to the hapten diphenylcyclopropenone (DPC). Receptor source: a woman between 45 and 60 years old with alopecia areata. Some clones in this sample may be carry-over from other donors' samples. CDR3s include the opening cysteine and the closing phenylalanine or tryptophan.

V	J	length	CDR3
TRBV11-2	TRBJ1-2	15	CASSWGQESNYGYTF
TRBV10-2	TRBJ2-2	15	CASRETRTDTGELFF
TRBV5-1	TRBJ1-1	13	CASSFITNTEAFF
TRBV6-5	TRBJ1-1	16	CASSYQSGGANTEAFF
TRBV20-1	TRBJ1-1	13	CSASQGLDTEAFF
TRBV10-3	TRBJ2-1	16	CAISESTSGGVNEQFF
TRBV3-1	TRBJ1-2	15	CASSPRGGINYGYTF
TRBV7-9	TRBJ2-1	14	CASSYRAAYNEQFF
TRBV27	TRBJ1-1	13	CASSPLGRGEAFF
TRBV18	TRBJ2-3	16	CASSPLPAGGTDTQYF
TRBV7-3	TRBJ2-2	15	CASSPGGSNTGELFF
TRBV2	TRBJ2-7	16	CASSEATFGQDYEQYF
TRBV5-8	TRBJ2-5	14	CVSSLILAGTGQYF
TRBV9	TRBJ2-1	15	CASSDGLAGAHEQFF
TRBV28	TRBJ1-2	16	CASSLGGQGNFGGYTF
TRBV28	TRBJ2-1	13	CASGIRRNNEQFF
TRBV28	TRBJ2-7	14	CASSVSRDPREQYF
TRBV6-2/TRBV6-3	TRBJ2-1	12	CASRPTGNVQFF
TRBV6-6	TRBJ1-1	12	CASSPRRDEAFF
TRBV6-1	TRBJ1-2	14	CASRSGASNYGYTF
TRBV6-5	TRBJ1-2	17	CASSNHRASSSNYGYTF
TRBV29-1	TRBJ2-5	14	CSVIAGGPQETQYF
TRBV28	TRBJ2-7	14	CASKGTSGPYEQYF
TRBV12-3/TRBV12-4	TRBJ2-6	15	CASSIRVAGANVLTF
TRBV30	TRBJ1-1	11	CAWRGVRTAFF
TRBV12-3/TRBV12-4	TRBJ2-2	16	CASKRGTGGHTGELFF
TRBV6-5	TRBJ2-4	14	CASSLDRVGNIQYF
TRBV6-2/TRBV6-3	TRBJ1-2	13	CASSQQGYYGYTF
TRBV2	TRBJ1-4	14	CASKSGTVNEKLFF
TRBV7-2	TRBJ2-3	15	CASSKTGTRTDTQYF
TRBV5-4	TRBJ2-2	12	CASSLQSGELFF
TRBV18	TRBJ1-4	14	CASSPQYTNEKLFF
TRBV7-2	TRBJ2-7	15	CATQTGPLLGYEQYF
TRBV2	TRBJ2-7	12	CASRQGVHEQYF
TRBV20-1	TRBJ2-1	15	CSARAVTSGHNEQFF
TRBV28	TRBJ2-7	13	CASSGDVTYEQYF
TRBV7-2	TRBJ2-5	13	CASSPRVQETQYF
TRBV28	TRBJ2-2	12	CASSFLFGELFF
TRBV6-2/TRBV6-3	TRBJ2-7	13	CASSPNFAYEQYF
TRBV11-2	TRBJ2-2	13	CASSSRGTGELFF
TRBV5-1	TRBJ1-4	15	CASSTTGAPEEKLFF
TRBV28	TRBJ2-5	19	CASSLIPNAGLMYQETQYF
TRBV7-3	TRBJ2-2	15	CASSLNPSNTGELFF
TRBV5-8	TRBJ1-5	17	CASSLAHRSLSNQPQHF
TRBV11-2	TRBJ2-4	14	CASSLGGAKNIQYF
TRBV7-9	TRBJ2-3	16	CASIRLTASSTDTQYF
TRBV5-1	TRBJ2-3	15	CASSLEGLALQTQYF
TRBV4-3	TRBJ1-2	14	CASSPGGSNYGYTF
TRBV18	TRBJ2-6	14	CASWDETGANVLTF
TRBV6-2/TRBV6-3	TRBJ2-1	15	CASNQGARVDNEQFF
TRBV12-3/TRBV12-4	TRBJ2-7	17	CATGSPAGGLASHEQYF